The entry that follows covers one TCR beta chain sequence. Its specificity is not known. This specimen comes from a study of shared clonotypes between healthy human individuals. Points from the study as a whole: Despite large depth, sorted-subset datasets appeared incompletely sequenced. Larger estimated richness was generally recorded for naive subsets relative to memory subsets. A limitation of the genetic and exposure-history diversity represented arose from few donors.

Replicate sorted-subset PCRs were loaded with approximately 200 ng DNA, tens of thousands of T cell genomes. The method was immunoSEQ multiplex PCR; TCRdb's version includes in-frame clones alone and lacks a portion of them. The sample yields more than 2 million clones, roughly 94% seen once. Naive CD8 cells lacked CD45RO and underwent positive selection for CCR7, leaving out terminally differentiated effector memory CD45RA+ cells. The CDR3 consists of 14 residues. With 4 bases clipped from V and 10 bases from J, the junction kept 7 bases outside the gene matches. CDR1 is LNHNV and CDR2 is YYDKDF in the germline V gene (reference sequence).

This clonotype originated in a man aged 18-30 years in good health. V gene TRBV15 combines with J gene TRBJ1-6; the match to TRBD1 covers 7 bases. The sample was naive CD8+ T cells sorted from blood. DNA for the CDR3: TGTGCCACCAGCAATACAGGGGCCTTGTCACCCCTCCACTTT. Protein product: CATSNTGALSPLHF. Complete variable domain (other parts from reference TRBV15 and TRBJ1-6): DAMVIQNPRYQVTQFGKPVTLSCSQTLNHNVMYWYQQKSSQAPKLLFHYYDKDFNNEADTPDNFQSRRPNTSFCFLDIRSPGLGDTAMYLCATSNTGALSPLHFGNGTRLTVT.